The rows below give T cell receptor beta chains drawn from one sample of a study of beta chain features in type 1 diabetes. Clones were sequenced by immunoSEQ multiplex PCR, and TCRdb holds only the in-frame ones, with some missing. The sample includes more than 30,000 clones, around 60% seen only once; the top ten take 2%. Material: Tregs from blood. The receptors were gathered from a woman aged 25 to 39 in good health. Each CDR3 is given with its conserved first and last residue. A D gene is named only where the DNA matches it firmly. The size field is filled for only some rows; it gives once, few, many or a size class.

V gene	J gene	clone size	D gene	CDR3 protein	CDR3 DNA
TRBV4-3	TRBJ1-2	NA	NA	CASSQGDIQGYTF	TGCGCCAGCAGCCAAGGGGACATTCAGGGCTACACCTTC
TRBV9	TRBJ1-2	NA	NA	CASSVGSGRDYGYTF	TGTGCCAGCAGCGTAGGGAGTGGCAGGGACTATGGCTACACCTTC
TRBV4-3	TRBJ2-1	NA	TRBD1	CASSQRGQGYNEQFF	TGCGCCAGCAGCCAAAGGGGACAGGGATACAATGAGCAGTTCTTC
TRBV7-9	TRBJ2-7	few	NA	CASSLGGGGIYEQYF	TGTGCCAGCAGCTTAGGCGGGGGCGGAATCTACGAGCAGTACTTC
TRBV29-1	TRBJ2-7	NA	TRBD1	CSVGEQGTYEQYF	TGCAGCGTGGGGGAACAGGGGACCTACGAGCAGTACTTC
TRBV27	TRBJ2-5	few	TRBD2	CASSPSWGLGEETQYF	TGTGCCAGCAGTCCATCATGGGGACTAGGGGAAGAGACCCAGTACTTC
TRBV18	TRBJ2-2	NA	TRBD1	CASSHLRDSGTGELFF	TGTGCCAGCTCACATCTACGGGACAGTGGGACCGGGGAGCTGTTTTTT
TRBV9	TRBJ1-1	NA	TRBD1	CASSGQGAVNTEAFF	TGTGCCAGCAGCGGGCAGGGGGCTGTGAACACTGAAGCTTTCTTT
TRBV15	TRBJ2-7	NA	NA	CATSREAQGTYEQYF	TGTGCCACCAGCAGAGAGGCACAGGGAACCTACGAGCAGTACTTC
TRBV5-1	TRBJ1-2	NA	TRBD1	CASSSGTVPGGGYTF	TGCGCCAGCAGCTCCGGGACAGTCCCTGGTGGGGGCTACACCTTC
TRBV7-2	TRBJ2-5	few	TRBD1	CASSPVTGSMKETQYF	TGTGCCAGCAGCCCCGTGACAGGGAGTATGAAAGAGACCCAGTACTTC
TRBV11-1	TRBJ1-1	NA	TRBD1	CASSLDRVAVDTEAFF	TGTGCCAGCAGCTTGGACAGGGTGGCTGTGGATACTGAAGCTTTCTTT
TRBV7-2	TRBJ2-1	NA	TRBD1	CASPRGPPYNEQFF	TGTGCCAGCCCAAGGGGGCCGCCCTACAATGAGCAGTTCTTC
TRBV18	TRBJ2-2	NA	TRBD1	CASSPRDRQRSNTGELFF	TGTGCCAGCTCACCACGGGACAGGCAAAGGTCGAACACCGGGGAGCTGTTTTTT
TRBV2	TRBJ2-2	NA	TRBD2	CASSYLAGGTNTGELFF	TGTGCCAGCAGTTACCTAGCGGGAGGAACTAACACCGGGGAGCTGTTTTTT
TRBV9	TRBJ1-1	NA	NA	CASSASSGTEAFF	TGTGCCAGCAGCGCCAGCTCAGGCACTGAAGCTTTCTTT
TRBV7-3	TRBJ2-1	NA	TRBD1	CASSPDREGEQFF	TGTGCCAGCAGCCCCGACAGGGAAGGTGAGCAGTTCTTC
TRBV28	TRBJ1-5	NA	NA	CASSPNSLDTHQPQHF	TGTGCCAGCAGTCCAAATTCCCTTGACACTCATCAGCCCCAGCATTTT
TRBV30	TRBJ2-5	NA	TRBD2	CAWSRGTSGEGTQYF	TGTGCCTGGAGTCGAGGGACTAGCGGGGAGGGGACCCAGTACTTC
TRBV7-3	TRBJ1-4	NA	TRBD1	CASTDRVGKLFF	TGTGCCAGCACCGACAGGGTCGGAAAACTGTTTTTT
TRBV7-2	TRBJ1-4	NA	NA	CASSLGSSNEKLFF	TGTGCCAGCAGCTTAGGGAGCTCAAATGAAAAACTGTTTTTT
TRBV5-1	TRBJ2-1	once	NA	CASSLLASNEQFF	TGCGCCAGCAGCTTGTTGGCTAGCAATGAGCAGTTCTTC
TRBV5-1	TRBJ1-1	NA	NA	CASSSSDSNTEAFF	TGCGCCAGCAGCTCGTCAGACAGTAACACTGAAGCTTTCTTT
TRBV5-1	TRBJ2-1	NA	TRBD2	CASSFPSGGHNEQFF	TGCGCCAGCAGCTTCCCGAGCGGGGGCCACAATGAGCAGTTCTTC
TRBV7-9	TRBJ1-1	once	NA	CASKGDGGLITEAFF	TGTGCCAGCAAGGGGGACGGGGGGCTGATCACTGAAGCTTTCTTT
TRBV29-1	TRBJ1-1	few	NA	CSVVGHMNTEAFF	TGCAGCGTCGTTGGACACATGAACACTGAAGCTTTCTTT
TRBV6-6	TRBJ1-5	NA	TRBD1	CASRRQGSNQPQHF	TGTGCCAGCAGACGACAGGGGAGCAATCAGCCCCAGCATTTT
TRBV5-4	TRBJ1-2	NA	NA	CASSLAGGRFYGYTF	TGTGCCAGCAGCTTGGCCGGGGGACGGTTCTATGGCTACACCTTC
TRBV4-3	TRBJ2-2	NA	TRBD2	CASSQERTSEGTGELFF	TGCGCCAGCAGCCAAGAAAGGACTAGCGAGGGCACCGGGGAGCTGTTTTTT
TRBV19	TRBJ1-5	NA	TRBD1	CASSTQGENRQPQHF	TGTGCCAGTAGTACACAGGGGGAGAATCGTCAGCCCCAGCATTTT
TRBV14	TRBJ1-1	NA	NA	CASSHLTGSPTEAFF	TGTGCCAGCAGTCACCTGACAGGCTCGCCCACTGAAGCTTTCTTT
TRBV7-9	TRBJ2-1	NA	TRBD1	CASSPSGQGGEQFF	TGTGCCAGCAGCCCCTCGGGACAGGGCGGGGAGCAGTTCTTC
TRBV6-1	TRBJ1-1	NA	NA	CASSEEQARGNTEASF	TGTGCCAGCAGTGAAGAACAGGCCAGAGGAAACACTGAAGCTTCCTTT
TRBV28	TRBJ2-1	few	TRBD2	CASSTPNPFGTSTPNEQFF	TGTGCCAGCAGTACACCCAATCCGTTTGGGACTAGCACACCCAATGAGCAGTTCTTC
TRBV29-1	TRBJ2-2	NA	NA	CSVGLRATGELFF	TGCAGCGTCGGACTACGGGCCACCGGGGAGCTGTTTTTT
TRBV6-6	TRBJ2-1	NA	TRBD1	CASSQARPRDRDFF	TGTGCCAGCAGTCAAGCTCGCCCCCGGGACAGGGATTTCTTC
TRBV7-9	TRBJ2-1	NA	TRBD2	CASSSLFRGGSYNEQFF	TGTGCCAGCAGCTCACTTTTCCGCGGGGGCTCCTACAATGAGCAGTTCTTC
TRBV25-1	TRBJ2-1	NA	TRBD2	CASSAAGTRANNEQFF	TGTGCCAGCAGTGCCGCCGGGACTAGGGCAAACAATGAGCAGTTCTTC
TRBV29-1	TRBJ2-2	NA	NA	CSVGQNTGELFF	TGCAGCGTAGGACAGAACACCGGGGAGCTGTTTTTT
TRBV29-1	TRBJ1-2	NA	NA	CSVGAGVRGYTF	TGCAGCGTTGGGGCAGGGGTAAGGGGCTACACCTTC
TRBV18	TRBJ1-1	NA	TRBD1	CASSPSTGGITEAFF	TGTGCCAGCTCACCCTCGACAGGGGGCATCACTGAAGCTTTCTTT
TRBV18	TRBJ2-7	NA	TRBD2	CASSPRRELPYEQYF	TGTGCCAGCTCACCACGGCGGGAGCTCCCCTACGAGCAGTACTTC
TRBV25-1	TRBJ1-2	NA	NA	CASSESGIPYGYTF	TGTGCCAGCAGTGAATCGGGGATCCCCTATGGCTACACCTTC
TRBV13	TRBJ2-7	once	TRBD2	CASSLEGTSGYEQYF	TGTGCCAGCAGCTTAGAAGGGACTAGCGGTTACGAGCAGTACTTC
TRBV29-1	TRBJ2-1	NA	TRBD2	CSVTTSGLNNEQFF	TGCAGCGTTACGACTAGCGGGCTGAACAATGAGCAGTTCTTC
TRBV4-3	TRBJ2-1	few	TRBD1	CASSHGRTGGLNEQFF	TGCGCCAGCAGCCACGGACGGACAGGGGGCCTCAATGAGCAGTTCTTC
TRBV5-1	TRBJ2-5	few	NA	CASSLAGNQETQYF	TGCGCCAGCAGCTTGGCCGGGAACCAAGAGACCCAGTACTTC
TRBV30	TRBJ2-1	NA	TRBD2	CACRRLAGGINEQFF	TGTGCCTGCCGTCGCCTCGCGGGAGGCATCAATGAGCAGTTCTTC
TRBV14	TRBJ2-1	once	TRBD2	CASSSLTGGPRIPNTWSYNEQFF	TGTGCCAGCAGCTCTTTGACGGGAGGGCCTCGGATCCCAAACACCTGGTCCTACAATGAGCAGTTCTTC
TRBV5-6	TRBJ2-7	few	TRBD1	CASSLEGQGYEQYF	TGTGCCAGCAGCTTGGAGGGACAGGGGTACGAGCAGTACTTC
TRBV6-6	TRBJ1-4	few	NA	CASSRNGQHEKLFF	TGTGCCAGCAGTCGGAATGGACAGCATGAAAAACTGTTTTTT
TRBV19	TRBJ1-1	NA	NA	CASSIVGGEAFF	TGTGCCAGTAGTATCGTCGGGGGGGAAGCTTTCTTT
TRBV20-1	TRBJ1-2	NA	TRBD1	CMTGGFTF	TGCATGACAGGGGGCTTCACCTTC
TRBV2	TRBJ2-7	once	TRBD2	CASSGSSRGGQFSSYEQYF	TGTGCCAGCAGCGGGTCTTCTCGCGGGGGGCAGTTTAGCTCCTACGAGCAGTACTTC
TRBV7-2	TRBJ2-1	NA	NA	CASSLNPGEQFF	TGTGCCAGCAGCCTGAACCCCGGTGAGCAGTTCTTC